The 7 T cell receptor beta chains presented below share a single source sample, sequenced in a study of CD8+ T cells in alopecia areata. Treatment reported: oral pan-JAK inhibitor, 5-10 mg twice daily. RNA was extracted and reverse transcribed into cDNA as the sequencing template. Repertoires were generated with immunoSEQ multiplex PCR, while TCRdb's copy carries only in-frame clones and drops some. Here the sample spans 150,000 or so clones, roughly nine tenths being singletons. Sample: CD8+ T cells sorted from blood, taken at week 4, from a patient treated with tofacitinib. Receptors originate from a human donor with alopecia areata.

The rearrangement joins TRBV10-3 to TRBJ1-2; D is ambiguous. Trimming removed 1 base at V and 3 bases at J, with 12 bases between. Germline V CDR1 and CDR2: ENHRY, SYGVKD. The CDR3 extends over 15 amino acids. The CDR3 loop reads CAISEFRLWHYGYTF. Here the CDR3 DNA reads TGTGCCATCAGTGAGTTCCGATTATGGCACTATGGCTACACCTTC.

The chain employs TRBV29-1 and TRBJ2-7; D possibly corresponds to TRBD2 (5 bases). CDR1 and CDR2 from the germline V gene are SQVTM and ANQGSEA. The V end lost 3 bases, the J end lost 5 bases, and 8 bases lay between the germline ends. CDR3 size: 11 residues. The CDR3 loop is CSVEMRDEQYF. Here the CDR3 DNA reads TGCAGCGTTGAGATGAGGGACGAGCAGTACTTC.

This clone showed up just a few times. The chain combines TRBV11-2 with TRBJ2-1; TRBD2 agrees at 14 bases. This CDR3 contains 16 residues. Germline V lookup: CDR1 SGHAT, CDR2 FQNNGV. The J segment lost 9 bases and the V segment lost 1 base, leaving 5 bases of the junction unmatched. The CDR3 region has the DNA TGTGCCAGCAGCTTAGGGGGACTAGCGGGAGTCGGTGAGCAGTTCTTC. It is translated as CASSLGGLAGVGEQFF. The variable domain in full, completed from reference TRBV11-2 and TRBJ2-1, reads EAGVAQSPRYKIIEKRQSVAFWCNPISGHATLYWYQQILGQGPKLLIQFQNNGVVDDSQLPKDRFSAERLKGVDSTLKIQPAKLEDSAVYLCASSLGGLAGVGEQFFGPGTRLTVL.

V and J are TRBV29-1 and TRBJ2-7; D gene unclear. The CDR3 consists of 12 residues. Germline V gene data show CDR1 as SQVTM and CDR2 as ANQGSEA. The V end lost 6 bases, the J end lost 3 bases, and 12 bases lay between the germline ends. The CDR3 bases are TGCAGCGTAGCCTCTGAGAACTACGAGCAGTACTTC. Translation: CSVASENYEQYF.

This chain uses TRBV27 with TRBJ2-5, with TRBD1 matching 8 bases. The end of the DNA aligns better with TRBJ2-7, so the J call may be wrong. CDR1 is MNHEY and CDR2 is SMNVEV in the germline V gene (reference sequence). This CDR3 comprises 15 residues. Written as DNA, the CDR3 is TGTGCCAGCAGTTTTAGCGGACAGGGTAATACCGAGCAGTACTTC. Translated: CASSFSGQGNTEQYF.

CDR3 bases: TGTGCCAGTAGTACTCTCGTCGGGGTATGGTTTGAAGCTTTCTTT. Encoded protein: CASSTLVGVWFEAFF. The gene calls are TRBV19 and TRBJ1-1; no definite D call. The CDR3 is 15 residues long. From germline, CDR1 is LNHDA and CDR2 SQIVND (reference sequence). Trimming removed 4 bases from V and 7 bases from J, with 19 bases in between.

V is TRBV29-1 and J is TRBJ2-2; D remains ambiguous. The CDR3 length is 12 residues. Looked up from germline, CDR1 is SQVTM and CDR2 is ANQGSEA. With 4 bases removed from V and 6 bases from J, the gap between germline ends came to 9 bases. CDR3 coding DNA: TGCAGCGTTGGGCCTGCGGCCGGGGAGCTGTTTTTT. As protein: CSVGPAAGELFF.